The 15 T cell receptor beta chains listed next were all sequenced from one sample in a study of vaccination and CD4 T cells after COVID-19. Treatment described: approximately nine-day PBMC culture with coronavirus spike peptide pools or control peptides (ViraFEST assay). What these receptors recognize is not known. CD4+ T cells that had been cultured provided DNA sequenced with the Oncomine TCR Beta short-read assay. MiXCR, run by TCRdb on the PCR reads, gives a single entry per CDR3 protein. Of fewer than 20,000 distinct CDR3 sequences in the sample, about 42% were seen once. The sample consisted of CD4+ T cells from blood, cultured in vitro, taken before SARS-CoV-2 vaccination. These receptors all stem from a human donor who had recovered from COVID-19.

The rearrangement joins TRBV24-1 to TRBJ1-2, with a weak D call TRBD1 (6 bases). V shed 4 bases and J shed 5 bases, with 13 bases lying between them. Germline V gives CDR1 KGHDR, CDR2 SFDVKD. CDR3 length: 14 amino acids. The chain's CDR3 is CATSDSGTPYGYTF. The CDR3 DNA is TGTGCCACCAGTGACTCCGGGACACCATATGGCTACACCTTC.

This clonotype is termed medium-sized. The chain recombines TRBV15 with TRBJ1-2; D gene unclear. Per germline, CDR1 LNHNV and CDR2 YYDKDF (reference sequence). The CDR3 consists of 15 residues. Trimming stripped 0 bases from V and 7 bases from J, with 15 bases between. In nucleotides, the CDR3 is TGTGCCACCAGCAGAGAGAGGTCTAATCTAGCTGGCTACACCTTC. This codes for CATSRERSNLAGYTF. Filled out from reference TRBV15 and TRBJ1-2, the complete variable domain reads DAMVIQNPRYQVTQFGKPVTLSCSQTLNHNVMYWYQQKSSQAPKLLFHYYDKDFNNEADTPDNFQSRRPNTSFCFLDIRSPGLGDTAMYLCATSRERSNLAGYTFGSGTRLTVV.

The chain joins TRBV6-1 to TRBJ1-6; unclear D gene. The CDR3 runs 13 residues. Germline assignment: CDR1 MNHNS and CDR2 SASEGT. Trimming left V 0 bases short and J 13 bases short, with 10 bases between. The CDR3 loop reads CASSEALVVPLHF. CDR3 bases: TGTGCCAGCAGTGAAGCGCTCGTTGTGCCCCTCCACTTT.

This clonotype was detected only once. The chain employs TRBV7-8 and TRBJ2-3; 13 bases are a match to TRBD2. Germline CDR1 reads SGHVS; CDR2 reads FQNEAQ. Unmatched junction bases numbered 3, after V lost 5 bases and J lost 4 bases. The CDR3 covers 15 residues. The CDR3 nucleotides are TGTGCCAGCAGCCTTACTAGCGGGGGGGCAGATACGCAGTATTTT. As protein: CASSLTSGGADTQYF.

This chain links TRBV7-8 with TRBJ2-2, with D perhaps being TRBD1 or TRBD2 (6 bases each). V was trimmed by 5 bases and J by 3 bases, leaving 16 bases between them. Germline assignment: CDR1 SGHVS and CDR2 FQNEAQ. This CDR3 contains 16 residues. CDR3 protein: CASSIGRGPDTGELFF. CDR3 sequence (DNA): TGTGCCAGCAGCATCGGACGGGGGCCCGACACCGGGGAGCTGTTTTTT.

A few counts support this clonotype. This chain links TRBV19 with TRBJ1-1, with D hard to call. V lost 6 bases, J lost 5 bases, and 19 bases lay in between. Per germline, CDR1 LNHDA and CDR2 SQIVND (reference sequence). The CDR3 loop spans 15 amino acids. The CDR3 coding sequence is TGTGCCAGTAGCCCAAGCGGGAGTTTCGAGACTGAAGCTTTCTTT. Encoded protein: CASSPSGSFETEAFF. The variable domain in full, with the rest retrieved from reference TRBV19 and TRBJ1-1, is DGGITQSPKYLFRKEGQNVTLSCEQNLNHDAMYWYRQDPGQGLRLIYYSQIVNDFQKGDIAEGYSVSREKKESFPLTVTSAQKNPTAFYLCASSPSGSFETEAFFGQGTRLTVV.

This clonotype was recorded only once. J is TRBJ2-4 and V is TRBV5-5; 8 positions agree with TRBD1. The CDR3 loop spans 14 amino acids. Germline CDR1 reads SGHKS; CDR2 reads YYEKEE (reference sequence). With V trimmed by 3 bases and J by 7 bases, 6 bases remained unmatched. The CDR3 DNA reads TGTGCCAGCAGCTCCCGGACAGGGACGAACATTCAGTACTTC. Its translation: CASSSRTGTNIQYF.

The genes are TRBV19 and TRBJ2-7; D unclear. This CDR3 is built from 13 residues. V dropped 6 bases and J dropped 6 bases, with 15 bases sitting between them. Germline V gene sequence: CDR1 LNHDA, CDR2 SQIVND (reference sequence). In nucleotides, the CDR3 is TGTGCCAGTAGCCCAGACACCTTTGGCGAGCAGTACTTC. Translated, it gives CASSPDTFGEQYF. Full variable domain (remainder filled in from reference TRBV19 and TRBJ2-7): DGGITQSPKYLFRKEGQNVTLSCEQNLNHDAMYWYRQDPGQGLRLIYYSQIVNDFQKGDIAEGYSVSREKKESFPLTVTSAQKNPTAFYLCASSPDTFGEQYFGPGTRLTVT.

This clonotype came up a few times. The chain couples TRBV6-1 to TRBJ2-7; tentative D call: TRBD2 (5 bases). V gave up 2 bases and J gave up 4 bases, with 9 bases separating them. Germline V gives CDR1 MNHNS, CDR2 SASEGT. The CDR3 has 13 amino acids. In nucleotides, the CDR3 is TGTGCCAGCAGTGAAAGGAGGATTTACGAGCAGTACTTC. Protein: CASSERRIYEQYF.

V usage is TRBV5-5 and J usage is TRBJ1-5, with a weak D call TRBD1 (5 bases). Trimming pared 0 bases from V and 1 base from J, leaving 11 bases between. Germline lookup yields CDR1 SGHKS and CDR2 YYEKEE (reference sequence). The CDR3 spans 16 residues. The CDR3 coding sequence is TGTGCCAGCAGCTTGGATCAGGGTCCGAGCAATCAGCCCCAGCATTTT. Translation: CASSLDQGPSNQPQHF.

This clonotype has only a few counts. The chain joins TRBV30 to TRBJ1-1, with 8 bases that match TRBD1. The CDR3 runs 13 residues. CDR1 and CDR2 from the germline V gene are GTSNPN and SVGIG (reference sequence). The junction had 3 bases not matched to a gene; V was cut back by 4 bases and J by 2 bases. The CDR3 here is CAWTGTGNTEAFF. As DNA, the CDR3 is TGTGCCTGGACCGGGACAGGAAACACTGAAGCTTTCTTT.

The rearrangement uses TRBV20-1 and TRBJ1-1; D possibly corresponds to TRBD1 (5 bases). The CDR3 runs to 14 residues. Trimming left V 6 bases short and J 3 bases short, with 17 bases between. Germline assignment: CDR1 DFQATT and CDR2 SNEGSKA (reference sequence). In DNA form, the CDR3 reads TGCAGTGCCCCCGCGGGGGGGGATGACACTGAAGCTTTCTTT. Residues: CSAPAGGDDTEAFF.

V gene TRBV5-1 combines with J gene TRBJ2-2; 9 nucleotides line up with TRBD1. CDR1 is SGHRS and CDR2 is YFSETQ in the germline V gene. This CDR3 has 16 amino acids. The J segment lost 5 bases and the V segment lost 2 bases, leaving 7 bases of the junction unmatched. The CDR3 region is CASSLRQGVDTGELFF. CDR3 nucleotide sequence: TGCGCCAGCAGCTTACGACAGGGGGTAGATACCGGGGAGCTGTTTTTT.

The V call is TRBV6-1, the J call TRBJ1-6, with D uncertain. This CDR3 is built from 17 residues. The V gene lost 3 bases and the J gene lost 9 bases, with 21 bases spanning the gap. Germline lookup yields CDR1 MNHNS and CDR2 SASEGT. In nucleotides, the CDR3 is TGTGCCAGCAGTGACTTATCCGGGGTCCTTGGAAGTTCACCCCTCCACTTT. It encodes CASSDLSGVLGSSPLHF.

There are a few counts of this clonotype. V usage is TRBV7-2 and J usage is TRBJ1-1; no clear D. This CDR3 region has 15 residues. V lost 2 bases, J lost 1 base, and 11 bases lay in between. CDR1 and CDR2 (germline): SGHTA, FQGNSA. The chain's CDR3 is CASSLMGRSNTEAFF. The CDR3 DNA sequence: TGTGCCAGCAGCTTAATGGGCCGGTCGAACACTGAAGCTTTCTTT.